Below, one T cell receptor beta chain is given with its context. Time point here: patch test 1, 2 weeks after DPC sensitization. The sample's treatment: therapeutic diphenylcyclopropenone sensitization with weekly scalp DPC. Ahead of applying each patch test, blood was sampled. This entry comes from a study of human T cells and chemical hapten exposure. Study-level background: Patch tests of 0.01% DPC on the upper back were read at 6 days.

One entry per CDR3 protein, called by TCRdb with MiXCR from the RACE reads. The data hold around 120,000 distinct CDR3 sequences, with about 13% observed a single time. Germline-derived CDR1 and CDR2 are SGHTA and FQGNSA. The CDR3 is 16 amino acids. V lost 1 base and J lost 3, with 15 bases in between. This sample comprised whole blood, obtained in connection with sensitization to the hapten diphenylcyclopropenone (DPC). The chain combines TRBV7-2 with TRBJ1-2; tentative D call: TRBD1 (5 bases). The origin of this receptor is a man younger than 35 with alopecia areata. Some clones in this sample may be carry-over from other donors' samples. The CDR3 DNA sequence: TGTGCCAGCAGCTTAGTTGACAGCCCGGCTCACTATGGCTACACCTTC. Translating gives CASSLVDSPAHYGYTF. Together with reference TRBV7-2 and TRBJ1-2, the CDR3 gives the full variable domain: GAGVSQSPSNKVTEKGKDVELRCDPISGHTALYWYRQSLGQGLEFLIYFQGNSAPDKSGLPSDRFSAERTGGSVSTLTIQRTQQEDSAVYLCASSLVDSPAHYGYTFGSGTRLTVV.